Shown below are 8 T cell receptor beta chains from a single sample sequenced in a study of human T cells and chemical hapten exposure. TCRdb re-called the RACE reads with MiXCR, one entry per CDR3 protein. The data contain fewer than 100,000 distinct CDR3 sequences, 10% to 15% of them singletons. As to time point: patch test 1, 2 weeks after DPC sensitization. Treatment here: therapeutic diphenylcyclopropenone sensitization with weekly scalp DPC. This sample comprised whole blood, obtained in connection with sensitization to the hapten diphenylcyclopropenone (DPC). Source of these receptors: an older woman with alopecia areata. Some clones in this sample may be carry-over from other donors' samples.

This clonotype turned up a few times. The chain couples TRBV10-3 to TRBJ2-5; D is possibly TRBD1 (6 bases). Germline CDR1 is ENHRY and CDR2 is SYGVKD. Trimming stripped 9 bases from V and 1 base from J, with 12 bases between. The CDR3 contains 13 residues. CDR3: CAIARTVQETQYF. CDR3 bases: TGTGCCATAGCCCGGACAGTCCAAGAGACCCAGTACTTC.

The rearrangement uses TRBV3-1 and TRBJ2-1, with 7 bases lining up with TRBD2. V trimming: 0 bases; J trimming: 12 bases; junction bases outside the gene matches: 8. The germline V gene has CDR1 LGHDT and CDR2 YNNKEL (reference sequence). The CDR3 has 14 amino acids. CDR3 amino acids: CASSQESASGVQFF. The DNA for the CDR3 is TGTGCCAGCAGCCAAGAGTCGGCTAGCGGCGTGCAGTTCTTC.

This clonotype appeared many times. The chain combines TRBV7-6 with TRBJ1-5; D is ambiguous. Germline V gene lookup returns CDR1 SGHVS and CDR2 FNYEAQ. This CDR3 has 15 residues. Trimming shortened V by 4 bases and J by 4 bases, and 14 bases separated the two germline ends. CDR3 nucleotide sequence: TGTGCCAGCAGCTCCGTTCGGGGTCCTAATCAGCCCCAGCATTTT. Translating gives CASSSVRGPNQPQHF.

This clonotype was seen ten or more times. The chain joins TRBV7-9 to TRBJ1-2; 7 bases align to TRBD1. V was clipped by 3 bases and J by 0 bases; unmatched bases: 7. Germline V gene sequence: CDR1 SEHNR, CDR2 FQNEAQ (reference sequence). This CDR3 has 16 residues. CDR3 in DNA: TGTGCCAGCAGCTTGGGCGGACAGGCCGCTAACTATGGCTACACCTTC. Protein sequence: CASSLGGQAANYGYTF.

CDR3 nucleotide sequence: TGCGCCAGCAGCCCTTACTCCGGGACAGGGCCCGGCTACACCTTC. Its protein product is CASSPYSGTGPGYTF. This chain connects TRBV4-1 to TRBJ1-2; 9 positions agree with TRBD1. The CDR3 covers 15 residues. Germline lookup yields CDR1 MGHRA and CDR2 YSYEKL. After removal of 4 bases from V and 8 bases from J, the junction contained 11 bases not matched to a gene.

This clonotype was detected many times. The rearrangement uses TRBV7-2 and TRBJ2-1, with D unclear. CDR1 and CDR2 (germline): SGHTA, FQGNSA. The CDR3 contains 14 residues. Trimming took 5 bases from V and 1 from J, leaving 9 bases between them. CDR3 in DNA: TGTGCCAGCAGCATACCGGCGTCCTACAATGAGCAGTTCTTC. This translates into CASSIPASYNEQFF.

This chain joins TRBV12-3 or TRBV12-4 and TRBJ2-3, with TRBD2 matching 9 bases. J was trimmed by 11 bases and V by 10 bases; bases with no gene match: 16. The CDR3 covers 14 residues. The CDR3 loop reads CAITPSGADSWQYF. The CDR3 DNA sequence: TGTGCCATTACCCCTAGCGGGGCGGACTCCTGGCAGTATTTT.

V and J are TRBV20-1 and TRBJ2-5; 8 nucleotides agree with TRBD2. Per germline, CDR1 DFQATT and CDR2 SNEGSKA (reference sequence). V lost 6 bases to trimming and J lost 5 bases; unmatched junction nucleotides: 17. The CDR3 is 16 residues long. The CDR3 DNA is TGCAGTGCCACCCCCCTCGCGGGACTAGTAGGGGAGACCCAGTACTTC. It translates to CSATPLAGLVGETQYF.